These 26 T cell receptor beta chains were all obtained from the same sample, sequenced in a study of blood T cell repertoires in COVID-19. The assay was immunoSEQ multiplex PCR, and TCRdb's table has in-frame clones only and misses some. The table records approximately 230,000 clones, around 90% of them present only once. The specimen was PBMCs or T cells enriched from blood (not recorded which). All receptors come from a woman in her thirties with acute COVID-19.

This rearrangement joins TRBV25-1 to TRBJ2-1; 8 nucleotides line up with TRBD2. CDR1 is MGHDK and CDR2 is SYGVNS in the germline V gene. Trimming cost V 6 bases and J 7 bases; bases outside gene matches: 8. This CDR3 contains 14 residues. The CDR3 is CASSKSSGQNEQFF. CDR3 sequence (DNA): TGTGCCAGCAGCAAATCTAGCGGGCAAAATGAGCAGTTCTTC.

As DNA, the CDR3 is TGTGCCAGCGGGGGCAGGGGTGCGCGGGCTGAAGCTTTCTTT. Translated, it gives CASGGRGARAEAFF. The V call is TRBV3-1 (or the pseudogene TRBV3-2), the J call TRBJ1-1; possible D gene TRBD1, 6 bases. Germline V gives CDR1 LGHDT, CDR2 YNNKEL (reference sequence). V lost 8 bases and J lost 6, with 19 bases in between. This CDR3 is 14 amino acids long.

The CDR3: CATSDGWTGSTDTQYF. CDR3 DNA: TGTGCCACCAGTGATGGATGGACAGGGAGCACAGATACGCAGTATTTT. This sequence joins TRBV24-1 and TRBJ2-3; TRBD1 aligns across 8 bases. This CDR3 comprises 16 residues. Germline lookup yields CDR1 KGHDR and CDR2 SFDVKD. V gave up 3 bases and J gave up 0 bases; unmatched junction bases: 4.

This sequence joins TRBV7-3 and TRBJ2-3; TRBD2 aligns across 14 bases. V shed 6 bases, J shed 1 base, and the junction held 9 bases outside the gene matches. Per germline, CDR1 SGHTA and CDR2 FQGTGA. The CDR3 sequence is 18 residues long. The CDR3 coding sequence is TGTGCCAGCAGGAAAACGGGGACTAGCGGGGGCGGCACAGATACGCAGTATTTT. Translated, it gives CASRKTGTSGGGTDTQYF.

This sequence joins TRBV28 and TRBJ2-7; 11 bases are shared with TRBD1. This CDR3 has 15 residues. Germline V gene sequence: CDR1 MDHEN, CDR2 SYDVKM. V lost 3 bases, J lost 4 bases, and 5 bases stayed unmatched. The CDR3 region is CASSLNGQGAYEQYF. In DNA, the CDR3 is TGTGCCAGCAGTTTGAACGGACAGGGGGCTTACGAGCAGTACTTC.

This clone showed up just once. The rearrangement uses TRBV7-2 and TRBJ2-7; D perhaps matches TRBD1 (6 bases). The germline gives CDR1 SGHTA, CDR2 FQGNSA. The length of the CDR3 is 15 residues. Trimming pared 3 bases from V and 8 bases from J, leaving 20 bases between. CDR3 coding DNA: TGTGCCAGCAGCTTTGTCGCACAGGGTCCTACGAAGCAGTACTTC. Amino acids: CASSFVAQGPTKQYF.

This rearrangement joins TRBV2 to TRBJ1-1; 7 nucleotides line up with TRBD1. CDR1 SNHLY and CDR2 FYNNEI come from the germline V gene. After removal of 5 bases from V and 1 base from J, the junction contained 4 bases not matched to a gene. The CDR3 sequence is 14 residues long. DNA for the CDR3: TGTGCCAGCAGTAGGGACAGAGGGAACACTGAAGCTTTCTTT. It codes for CASSRDRGNTEAFF.

This clone was counted a single time. The CDR3 nucleotides are TGTGCCACCCGTCGAGGGAACACTGAAGCTTTCTTT. As protein: CATRRGNTEAFF. The V call is TRBV24-1, the J call TRBJ1-1; D not resolved. CDR1 is KGHDR and CDR2 is SFDVKD in the germline V gene. Trimming took off 9 bases at V and 1 base at J, with 8 bases between the two ends. The CDR3 consists of 12 residues.

The CDR3 region is CASTDTHQGSPLHF. For the CDR3, the DNA is TGTGCCAGCACCGACACCCACCAGGGGTCACCCCTCCACTTT. J is TRBJ1-6 and V is TRBV6-5; D may be TRBD1 (6 bases). The CDR3 is 14 amino acids. V dropped 7 bases and J dropped 10 bases, with 17 bases sitting between them. CDR1 and CDR2 from the germline V gene are MNHEY and SVGAGI.

CDR3 sequence: CASSPLQGASTDTQYF. The CDR3 DNA reads as TGTGCCAGCAGCCCCCTCCAGGGGGCTAGCACAGATACGCAGTATTTT. This chain uses TRBV7-3 with TRBJ2-3; TRBD1 agrees at 8 bases. The germline V gene encodes CDR1 SGHTA and CDR2 FQGTGA. CDR3 size: 16 residues. Germline trimming cut 5 bases from V and 0 bases from J; bases unmatched to any gene: 7. The full variable domain, with the rest looked up from reference TRBV7-3 and TRBJ2-3, is GAGVSQTPSNKVTEKGKYVELRCDPISGHTALYWYRQSLGQGPEFLIYFQGTGAADDSGLPNDRFFAVRPEGSVSTLKIQRTERGDSAVYLCASSPLQGASTDTQYFGPGTRLTVL.

V usage is TRBV28 and J usage is TRBJ2-2; no clear D. The V end was cut by 4 bases, the J end by 4 bases, with 4 bases between. The CDR3 spans 12 residues. Germline assignment: CDR1 MDHEN and CDR2 SYDVKM. The CDR3 region has the DNA TGTGCCAGCAGTTCCGGCACCGGGGAGCTGTTTTTT. This gives the protein CASSSGTGELFF.

This rearrangement joins TRBV18 to TRBJ1-2, with D possibly TRBD1 on 6 matching bases. Germline loops: CDR1 KGHSH, CDR2 LQKENI. V was trimmed by 6 bases and J by 8 bases, leaving 13 bases between them. This CDR3 has 12 residues. The DNA for the CDR3 is TGTGCCAGCTCCCTCAAGGGGGAGGGCTACACCTTC. Amino acid sequence: CASSLKGEGYTF.

The V gene is TRBV29-1, the J gene TRBJ1-2; perhaps TRBD1 as D (6 bases). V was clipped by 3 bases and J by 8 bases, with 16 bases between them. The CDR3 has 13 residues. Germline V gives CDR1 SQVTM, CDR2 ANQGSEA. CDR3 sequence reads: CSVDRQAFRGYTF. The CDR3 DNA reads as TGCAGCGTTGATCGACAGGCGTTCCGGGGCTACACCTTC.

V is TRBV6-2 or TRBV6-3 and J is TRBJ2-5; 10 bases are a match to TRBD2. The CDR3 contains 17 residues. Germline CDR1 reads MNHEY; CDR2 reads SVGEGT. The J segment lost 1 base and the V segment lost 2 bases, leaving 7 bases of the junction unmatched. The CDR3 protein is CASSYGQLAGSQETQYF. As DNA, the CDR3 is TGTGCCAGCAGTTACGGGCAACTAGCGGGGAGCCAAGAGACCCAGTACTTC.

This chain uses TRBV10-1 with TRBJ2-3, with 13 bases matching TRBD2. The ends lost 0 bases at V and 0 bases at J; junction bases unmatched: 0. This CDR3 comprises 17 residues. Germline-derived CDR1 and CDR2 are WNHNN and SYGVQD (reference sequence). The CDR3 loop reads CASSESTSGGSTDTQYF. CDR3 DNA sequence: TGCGCCAGCAGTGAGTCGACTAGCGGGGGGAGCACAGATACGCAGTATTTT.

The V gene is TRBV5-1, the J gene TRBJ2-1; perhaps TRBD2 as D (6 bases). Trimming removed 3 bases at V and 3 bases at J, with 19 bases between. The CDR3 sequence is 17 residues long. Germline CDR1 SGHRS, CDR2 YFSETQ. CDR3 sequence reads: CASSSGGPGTHYNEQFF. In DNA, the CDR3 is TGCGCCAGCAGCTCAGGAGGGCCCGGCACCCACTACAATGAGCAGTTCTTC.

V and J are TRBV5-6 and TRBJ2-5; 7 nucleotides match TRBD1. Losses at the gene ends were 0 bases for V and 12 bases for J; bases not matched to a gene: 2. The CDR3 has 11 amino acids. CDR1 is SGHDT and CDR2 is YYEEEE in the germline V gene. The CDR3 loop reads CASSLGGQKYF. CDR3 nucleotides: TGTGCCAGCAGCTTGGGGGGACAGAAGTACTTC.

The V and J genes are TRBV7-8 and TRBJ2-1; a weak D match, TRBD1 (6 bases). Trimming cost V 5 bases and J 6 bases, with 14 bases left between them. Germline CDR1 reads SGHVS; CDR2 reads FQNEAQ. This CDR3 region has 14 residues. In nucleotides, the CDR3 is TGTGCCAGCAGCCAGCGGCAGGGGATCAATGAGCAGTTCTTC. This sequence encodes CASSQRQGINEQFF.

The V and J genes are TRBV19 and TRBJ1-5; tentative D call: TRBD1 (5 bases). CDR3 length equals 14 residues. The germline V and J ends were trimmed by 3 bases and 5 bases, with 11 bases remaining between them. From germline, CDR1 is LNHDA and CDR2 SQIVND (reference sequence). CDR3 in amino acids: CASSISQVDQPQHF. As DNA, the CDR3 is TGTGCCAGTAGTATTTCACAGGTCGATCAGCCCCAGCATTTT.

A few counts support this clone. The chain employs TRBV28 and TRBJ2-5; TRBD2 matches 8 bases. The CDR3 loop spans 19 amino acids. J was trimmed by 2 bases and V by 1 base; bases with no gene match: 15. From germline, CDR1 is MDHEN and CDR2 SYDVKM. This chain's CDR3 is CASSLLLHRTSSRQETQYF. CDR3 DNA sequence: TGTGCCAGCAGTTTATTGTTACACAGGACTAGCAGTAGACAAGAGACCCAGTACTTC.

This chain joins TRBV5-1 and TRBJ2-1; 10 bases fit TRBD2. From germline, CDR1 is SGHRS and CDR2 YFSETQ. Unmatched junction bases numbered 8, after V lost 2 bases and J lost 6 bases. The CDR3 runs 16 residues. The DNA of the CDR3 is TGCGCCAGCAGCTTAACTAGCGGGAACCCTGCCAATGAGCAGTTCTTC. It translates to CASSLTSGNPANEQFF.

This sequence joins TRBV14 and TRBJ1-6; no firm D call. The V end was cut by 0 bases, the J end by 1 base, with 7 bases between. CDR1 and CDR2 from the germline V gene are SGHDN and FVKESK. The CDR3 is 16 amino acids. DNA for the CDR3: TGTGCCAGCAGCCAAGAGCGGGGTTCCTATAATTCACCCCTCCACTTT. Translating it yields CASSQERGSYNSPLHF. Variable domain in full (rest from reference TRBV14 and TRBJ1-6): EAGVTQFPSHSVIEKGQTVTLRCDPISGHDNLYWYRRVMGKEIKFLLHFVKESKQDESGMPNNRFLAERTGGTYSTLKVQPAELEDSGVYFCASSQERGSYNSPLHFGNGTRLTVT.

This chain connects TRBV19 to TRBJ1-5; weak D call: TRBD1 (6 bases). The length of the CDR3 is 13 residues. Deletions cut 5 bases from V and 4 bases from J, with 9 bases between. From germline, CDR1 is LNHDA and CDR2 SQIVND (reference sequence). The CDR3 sequence: CASSSDRNQPQHF. CDR3 bases: TGTGCCAGTAGTTCTGACAGGAATCAGCCCCAGCATTTT. Full variable domain (rest looked up from reference TRBV19 and TRBJ1-5): DGGITQSPKYLFRKEGQNVTLSCEQNLNHDAMYWYRQDPGQGLRLIYYSQIVNDFQKGDIAEGYSVSREKKESFPLTVTSAQKNPTAFYLCASSSDRNQPQHFGDGTRLSIL.

The chain has TRBV6-5 and TRBJ1-1, with a tentative D call TRBD1 (5 bases). The CDR3 has 14 amino acids. Germline loops: CDR1 MNHEY, CDR2 SVGAGI. Between the trimmed V and J ends, which lost 6 bases and 0 bases, there was a span of 11 bases. The CDR3 DNA reads TGTGCCAGCAGCGCGACAGTCTTGAACACTGAAGCTTTCTTT. Amino acid sequence: CASSATVLNTEAFF.

V usage is TRBV4-3 and J usage is TRBJ1-6; weak D call: TRBD1 (6 bases). This CDR3 region has 15 residues. The germline V gene has CDR1 LGHNA and CDR2 YSLEER. Trimming left V 0 bases short and J 7 bases short, with 10 bases between. The CDR3 protein is CASSQEGQLNSPLHF. CDR3 in DNA: TGCGCCAGCAGCCAAGAAGGACAGTTAAATTCACCCCTCCACTTT.

This clone has just a few counts. The J gene is TRBJ1-6, the V gene TRBV19; tentative D call: TRBD1 (5 bases). V lost 7 bases and J lost 5, with 15 bases in between. Germline CDR1 and CDR2: LNHDA and SQIVND (reference sequence). The length of the CDR3 is 15 residues. CDR3 bases: TGTGCCAGTAATTCCCAAAGCAGGGATAATTCACCCCTCCACTTT. This encodes CASNSQSRDNSPLHF. Full variable domain (missing parts from reference TRBV19 and TRBJ1-6): DGGITQSPKYLFRKEGQNVTLSCEQNLNHDAMYWYRQDPGQGLRLIYYSQIVNDFQKGDIAEGYSVSREKKESFPLTVTSAQKNPTAFYLCASNSQSRDNSPLHFGNGTRLTVT.